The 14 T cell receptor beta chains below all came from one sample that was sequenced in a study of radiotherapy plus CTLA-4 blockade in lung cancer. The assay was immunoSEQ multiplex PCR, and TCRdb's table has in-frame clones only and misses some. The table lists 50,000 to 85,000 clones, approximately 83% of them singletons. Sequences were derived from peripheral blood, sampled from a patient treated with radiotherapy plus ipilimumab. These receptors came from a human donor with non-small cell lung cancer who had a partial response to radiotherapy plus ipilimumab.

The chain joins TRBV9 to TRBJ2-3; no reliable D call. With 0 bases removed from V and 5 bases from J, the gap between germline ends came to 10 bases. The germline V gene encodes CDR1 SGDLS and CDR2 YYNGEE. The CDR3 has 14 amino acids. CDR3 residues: CASSVESRGDTQYF. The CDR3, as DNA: TGTGCCAGCAGCGTAGAGAGCCGCGGAGATACGCAGTATTTT.

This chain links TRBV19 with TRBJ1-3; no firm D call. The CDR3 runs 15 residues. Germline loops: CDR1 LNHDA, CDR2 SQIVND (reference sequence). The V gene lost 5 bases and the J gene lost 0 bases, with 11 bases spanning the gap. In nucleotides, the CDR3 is TGTGCCAGTAGTGGACGGGAAGGCTCTGGAAACACCATATATTTT. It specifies CASSGREGSGNTIYF.

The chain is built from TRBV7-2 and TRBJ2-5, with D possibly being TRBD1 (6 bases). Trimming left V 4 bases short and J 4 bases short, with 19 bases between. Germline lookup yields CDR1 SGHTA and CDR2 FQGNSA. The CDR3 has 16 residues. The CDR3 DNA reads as TGTGCCAGCAGCTACATTAGTTTGGACAGTTCAGAGACCCAGTACTTC. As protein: CASSYISLDSSETQYF. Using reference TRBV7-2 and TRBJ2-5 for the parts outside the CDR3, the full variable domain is GAGVSQSPSNKVTEKGKDVELRCDPISGHTALYWYRQSLGQGLEFLIYFQGNSAPDKSGLPSDRFSAERTGGSVSTLTIQRTQQEDSAVYLCASSYISLDSSETQYFGPGTRLLVL.

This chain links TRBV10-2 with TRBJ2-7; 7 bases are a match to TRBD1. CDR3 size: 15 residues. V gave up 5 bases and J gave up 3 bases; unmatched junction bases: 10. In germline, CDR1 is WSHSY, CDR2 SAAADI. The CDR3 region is CASSSPRDSVYEQYF. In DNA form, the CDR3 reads TGCGCCAGCAGTTCGCCGAGGGACAGCGTCTACGAGCAGTACTTC.

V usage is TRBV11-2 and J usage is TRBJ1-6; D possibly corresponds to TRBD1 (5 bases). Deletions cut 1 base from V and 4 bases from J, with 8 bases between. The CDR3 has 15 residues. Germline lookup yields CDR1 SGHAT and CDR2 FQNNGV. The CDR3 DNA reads TGTGCCAGCAGCTTAGTGACAGCATATAATTCACCCCTCCACTTT. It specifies CASSLVTAYNSPLHF.

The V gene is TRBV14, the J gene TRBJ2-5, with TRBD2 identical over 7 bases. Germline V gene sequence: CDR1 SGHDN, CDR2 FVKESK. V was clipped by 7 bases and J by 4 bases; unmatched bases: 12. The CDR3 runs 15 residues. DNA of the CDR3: TGTGCCAGCACCCGGGGCCGGGAGGTCGGAGAGACCCAGTACTTC. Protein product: CASTRGREVGETQYF.

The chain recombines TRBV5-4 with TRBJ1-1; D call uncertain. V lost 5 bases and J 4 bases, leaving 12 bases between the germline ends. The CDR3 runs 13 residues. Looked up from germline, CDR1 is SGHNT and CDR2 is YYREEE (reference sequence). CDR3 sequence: CASSSLGGTEAFF. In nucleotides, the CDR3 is TGTGCCAGCAGTAGCTTAGGTGGCACTGAAGCTTTCTTT. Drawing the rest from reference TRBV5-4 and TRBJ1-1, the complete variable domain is ETGVTQSPTHLIKTRGQQVTLRCSSQSGHNTVSWYQQALGQGPQFIFQYYREEENGRGNFPPRFSGLQFPNYSSELNVNALELDDSALYLCASSSLGGTEAFFGQGTRLTVV.

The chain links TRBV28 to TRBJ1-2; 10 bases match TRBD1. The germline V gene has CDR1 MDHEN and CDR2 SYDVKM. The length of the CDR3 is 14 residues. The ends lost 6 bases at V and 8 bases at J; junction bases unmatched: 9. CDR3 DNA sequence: TGTGCCAGCAGGTACCCGGGACAGGGGTACGGCTACACCTTC. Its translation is CASRYPGQGYGYTF.

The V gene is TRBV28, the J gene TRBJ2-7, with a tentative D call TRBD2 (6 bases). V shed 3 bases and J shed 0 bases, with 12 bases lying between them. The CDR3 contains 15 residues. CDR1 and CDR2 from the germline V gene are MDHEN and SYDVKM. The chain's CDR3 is CASSLGGGISYEQYF. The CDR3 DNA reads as TGTGCCAGCAGTTTGGGGGGAGGCATCTCCTACGAGCAGTACTTC.

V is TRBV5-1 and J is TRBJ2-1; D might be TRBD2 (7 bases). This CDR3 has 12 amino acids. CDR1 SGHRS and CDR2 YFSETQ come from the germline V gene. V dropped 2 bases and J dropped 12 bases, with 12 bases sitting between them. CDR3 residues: CASSFSGEGQFF. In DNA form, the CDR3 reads TGCGCCAGCAGCTTCTCAGGGGAGGGGCAGTTCTTC.

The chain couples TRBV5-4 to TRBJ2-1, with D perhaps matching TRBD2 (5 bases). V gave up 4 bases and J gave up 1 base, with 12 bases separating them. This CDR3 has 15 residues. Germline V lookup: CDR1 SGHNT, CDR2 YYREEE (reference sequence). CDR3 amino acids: CASSLNRGSYNEQFF. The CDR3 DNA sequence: TGTGCCAGCAGCCTCAATCGGGGTTCCTACAATGAGCAGTTCTTC.

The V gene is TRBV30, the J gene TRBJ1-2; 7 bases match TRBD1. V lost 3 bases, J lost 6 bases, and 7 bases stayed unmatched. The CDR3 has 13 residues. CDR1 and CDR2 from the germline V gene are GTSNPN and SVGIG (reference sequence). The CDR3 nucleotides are TGTGCCTGGAGACAAGGGGGCGCGGATGGCTACACCTTC. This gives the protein CAWRQGGADGYTF. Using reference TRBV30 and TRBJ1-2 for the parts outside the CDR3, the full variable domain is SQTIHQWPATLVQPVGSPLSLECTVEGTSNPNLYWYRQAAGRGLQLLFYSVGIGQISSEVPQNLSASRPQDRQFILSSKKLLLSDSGFYLCAWRQGGADGYTFGSGTRLTVV.

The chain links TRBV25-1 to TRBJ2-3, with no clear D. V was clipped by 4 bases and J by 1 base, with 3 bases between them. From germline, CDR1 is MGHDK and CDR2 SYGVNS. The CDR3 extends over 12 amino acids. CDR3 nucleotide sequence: TGTGCCAGCAGTGCAGGCACAGATACGCAGTATTTT. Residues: CASSAGTDTQYF.

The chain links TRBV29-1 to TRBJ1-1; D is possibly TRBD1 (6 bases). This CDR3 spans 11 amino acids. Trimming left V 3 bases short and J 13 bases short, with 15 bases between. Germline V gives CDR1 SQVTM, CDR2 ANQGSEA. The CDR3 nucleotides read TGCAGCGTTGATTGGGGGGGCTGGGGTTTCTTT. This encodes CSVDWGGWGFF.